This T cell receptor beta chain emerged from a study of blood T cell repertoires in COVID-19. About the research overall: The United States, Italy and Spain were the sources of the acute and convalescent COVID-19 samples. In each case, the material was cDNA or gDNA derived from T cells, B-cell-depleted T cells, or PBMCs.

Per the study methods: Counts of nucleated cells, estimated from reference gene primer amplification, were obtained. Libraries were prepared by immunoSEQ multiplex PCR; TCRdb keeps only in-frame clonotypes and omits some of them. V and J calls and clone size come straight from that table; D and trimming were deduced from the DNA. Of tens of thousands of clones listed, more than 75% are singletons. Material for sequencing was peripheral blood. The TCR originated in a woman of 80 years or more with active or convalescent COVID-19.

CDR3 sequence: CSVLKAGFEQYF. CDR3 nucleotide sequence: TGCAGCGTTCTAAAAGCGGGGTTCGAGCAGTACTTC. The rearrangement uses TRBV29-1 and TRBJ2-7, with 7 nucleotides matching TRBD2. There are 12 residues in the CDR3. Germline V gene sequence: CDR1 SQVTM, CDR2 ANQGSEA. Losses at the gene ends were 5 bases for V and 6 bases for J; bases not matched to a gene: 7.